This T cell receptor beta chain was recorded in a study of blood T cell repertoires in COVID-19. Turning to the study itself: Researchers got acute and convalescent COVID-19 samples from the United States, Italy and Spain.

The assay was immunoSEQ multiplex PCR, and TCRdb's table has in-frame clones only and misses some. Of around 220,000 clones in the sample, approximately 84% are singletons; the top ten hold about 2%. The CDR3 has 15 residues. Germline loops: CDR1 LNHDA, CDR2 SQIVND (reference sequence). Trimming left V 3 bases short and J 7 bases short, with 13 bases between. This sequence was found in a man aged 40-49 years with active or convalescent COVID-19. This chain connects TRBV19 to TRBJ1-6; D unclear. The sequencing input was peripheral blood. The CDR3 protein is CASSIDEWENSPLHF. CDR3 nucleotide sequence: TGTGCCAGTAGTATCGACGAATGGGAGAATTCACCCCTCCACTTT.